The TCR beta chain under discussion was sequenced for a study of cytomegalovirus exposure and HLA in healthy donors. This clone was detected only once. CDR3 length: 16 amino acids. With 0 bases removed from V and 0 bases from J, the gap between germline ends came to 12 bases. Germline V lookup: CDR1 SGHVS, CDR2 FQNEAQ. Measured with immunoSEQ multiplex PCR; TCRdb has only the in-frame clones, and not every one. The sample includes tens of thousands of clones, about 90% of them seen just once. The clonotype comes from a woman under 30 in good health and CMV-seronegative. V usage is TRBV7-8 and J usage is TRBJ2-7, with D possibly being TRBD1 (5 bases). Sequencing was carried out using PBMCs. The DNA of the CDR3 is TGTGCCAGCAGCTTAGCCGGGCAGGGAATCTCCTACGAGCAGTACTTC. This sequence encodes CASSLAGQGISYEQYF. The entire variable domain, with the rest obtained from reference TRBV7-8 and TRBJ2-7, is as follows: GAGVSQSPRYKVAKRGQDVALRCDPISGHVSLFWYQQALGQGPEFLTYFQNEAQLDKSGLPSDRFFAERPEGSVSTLKIQRTQQEDSAVYLCASSLAGQGISYEQYFGPGTRLTVT.